This TCR beta chain was obtained from a study of T cells in Graves' hyperthyroidism and ophthalmopathy. Study at large: Peripheral blood specimens were obtained at initial diagnosis, prior to any treatment.

The V end was cut by 2 bases, the J end by 1 base, with 8 bases between. The V gene's germline CDR1 is LGHDT and CDR2 YNNKEL (reference sequence). The CDR3 has 14 amino acids. Amplification yielded TCR beta CDR3 regions, with RNA transcripts as the source. In the first-round RT-PCR of the TCR CDR3, the HTBI primer set was used. TCRdb used MiXCR to reprocess the multiplex PCR reads, holding one entry per CDR3 protein. The sample lists about 760,000 distinct CDR3 sequences; over 35% were seen once. About this clonotype: The antigen remains undetermined.

Study observations and caveats: Among thyroid clonotypes expanded above 0.001, most also appeared in blood. Ophthalmopathy was distinguished from stable hyperthyroidism by 13 V-J signatures.

Cells are PBMCs isolated from over 7.5 ml of fresh blood. The chain recombines TRBV3-1 with TRBJ1-1; D is unresolved. The sequencing input was blood. The TCR comes from a woman in her forties with Graves' hyperthyroidism. CDR3 in amino acids: CASSQNEGNTEAFF. The CDR3, as DNA: TGTGCCAGCAGCCAAAATGAAGGGAACACTGAAGCTTTCTTT.